This TCR beta chain was identified during a study of T cell responses to AZD1222 COVID-19 vaccine (dated by TCRdb to the early 2020s). Study-level background: A total of approximately 250 trial participants underwent TCR sequencing, of whom 207 had received two doses of AZD1222 and about 26 had received two doses of the MenACWY control vaccine. Trial participants were enrolled into age subgroups of 18-55, 56-69 and 70-plus years, which contained around 140, 26 and 57 TCR-sequenced participants, respectively.

The CDR3 regions of human TCRbeta chains were subjected to immunosequencing. The paper's data handling went like this. Repertoire TCRs were checked for matches against a reference library of SARS-CoV-2-specific TCRs that had been generated using the MIRA antigen-specificity platform. Breadth was defined as the fraction of unique TCRs that were SARS-CoV-2-associated, and depth was defined as the fraction of total T cells that were SARS-CoV-2-associated. Each spike-specific TCR was assigned to its reactive spike region and to a CD4 or CD8 class using the MIRA data. Log10-transformed breadth and depth values were compared by one-way ANOVA with Sidak's multiple comparisons tests. TCRdb took over this immuneACCESS table, retaining in-frame rearrangements with V and J assigned. Such tables are incomplete; in checked studies, under half of the missing clones stem from an unresolved V gene, and the remainder is unexplained. Clonal size and the V and J genes are those of that table, whereas D and trimming came from the DNA. This sample gives about 170,000 clones in total; roughly nine tenths of them show up just once. The ten largest clones add up to 0.85% to 1.1% of the sample.

V is clipped by 1 base and J by 5 bases, and the sequence between their germline boundaries is 12 bases long. Measured from the cysteine to the phenylalanine, the CDR3 is 14 residues long. Just CDR3 DNA is preserved here, 42 bases in frame from base 1. CDR1 and CDR2 are drawn from the germline V gene (reference sequence): LGHDT, YNNKEL. Paper-wide results and their limitations: In the small 56-69-year group, the increase in depth fell short of significance, most likely because of low power. After two AZD1222 doses, spike-specific TCR breadth and depth were significantly higher than at day 0 and than in MenACWY recipients. Because no day 14 peak-response samples were available, the repertoires could be characterized only after the peak T cell response. The whole spike protein was spanned by vaccine-associated CD4 TCRs, and dominant responses were seen in regions 160-218 and 743-854. Only six or seven AZD1222 recipients were SARS-CoV-2 seropositive at baseline, limiting conclusions about previously exposed vaccinees. Reportedly, almost half of the unique spike-specific TCRs recognized epitopes lying outside the regions that are mutated in the B.1.351 and B.1.1.7 variants. Participants were mostly white British and included more females than males, and it was suggested by the authors that clonal diversity may have been underestimated.

In light of the paper, this sample's time point label describes: about 28 days (+/-7) after the second vaccine dose. AZD1222 recipients whose second dose came at about 4 weeks and those whose second dose came at about 12 weeks were combined into one group, since spike-specific TCR depth and breadth did not differ between the two schedules. Vaccinee samples were obtained from the UK trials COV001 and COV002, which included a single-blind randomized controlled phase 2/3 trial of AZD1222 (ChAdOx1 nCoV-19) in healthy adults. Trial participant PBMC samples were collected at day 0 and day 28 after the second dose for TCRbeta chain sequencing. On this clone itself: Its antigen is currently not known. It has no much larger one-base neighbor in the sample; base qualities were not kept.

Recombination joined TRBV3-1 (or the pseudogene TRBV3-2) with TRBJ2-7, and TRBD2 may be the D gene, going by 6 matching bases. Specimen: peripheral blood, collected 28 days after the second AZD1222 dose. The source is an adult who received the AZD1222 COVID-19 vaccine. The CDR3 protein sequence reads: CASSQAGGRDEQYF. The sequenced DNA is TGTGCCAGCAGCCAAGCCGGGGGAAGGGACGAGCAGTACTTC.